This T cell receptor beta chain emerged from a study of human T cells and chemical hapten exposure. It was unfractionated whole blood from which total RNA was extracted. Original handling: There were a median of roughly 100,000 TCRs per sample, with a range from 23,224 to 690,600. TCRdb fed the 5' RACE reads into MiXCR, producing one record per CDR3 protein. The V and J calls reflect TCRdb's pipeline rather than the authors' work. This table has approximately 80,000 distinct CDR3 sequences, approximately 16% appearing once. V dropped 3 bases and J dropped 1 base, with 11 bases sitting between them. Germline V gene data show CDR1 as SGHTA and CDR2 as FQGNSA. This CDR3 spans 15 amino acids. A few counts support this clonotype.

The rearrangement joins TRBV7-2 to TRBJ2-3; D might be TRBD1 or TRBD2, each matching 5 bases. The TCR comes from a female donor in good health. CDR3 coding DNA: TGTGCCAGCAGCTTTAGGGACGGAGGCACAGATACGCAGTATTTT. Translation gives CASSFRDGGTDTQYF.